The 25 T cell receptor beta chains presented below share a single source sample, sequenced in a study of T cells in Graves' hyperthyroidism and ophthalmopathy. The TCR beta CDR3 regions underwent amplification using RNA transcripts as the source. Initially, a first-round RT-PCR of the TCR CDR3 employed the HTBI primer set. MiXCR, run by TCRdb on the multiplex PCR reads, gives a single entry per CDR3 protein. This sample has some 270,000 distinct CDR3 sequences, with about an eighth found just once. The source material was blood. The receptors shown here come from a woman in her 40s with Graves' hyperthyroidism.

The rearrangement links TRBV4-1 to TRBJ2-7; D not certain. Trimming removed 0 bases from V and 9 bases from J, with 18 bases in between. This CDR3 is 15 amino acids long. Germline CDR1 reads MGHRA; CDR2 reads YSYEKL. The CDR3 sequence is CASSQEPGVIRGQYF. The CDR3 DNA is TGCGCCAGCAGCCAAGAGCCCGGCGTGATACGAGGGCAGTACTTC.

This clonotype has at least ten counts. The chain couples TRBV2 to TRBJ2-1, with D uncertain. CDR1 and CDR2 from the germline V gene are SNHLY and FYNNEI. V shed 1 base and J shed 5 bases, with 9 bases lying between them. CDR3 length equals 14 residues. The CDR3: CASSEEPADNEQFF. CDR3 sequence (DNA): TGTGCCAGCAGTGAAGAGCCAGCAGACAATGAGCAGTTCTTC.

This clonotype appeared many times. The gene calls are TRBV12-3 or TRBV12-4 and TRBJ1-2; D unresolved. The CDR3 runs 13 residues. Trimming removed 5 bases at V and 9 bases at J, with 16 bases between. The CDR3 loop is CASSLILLGSYTF. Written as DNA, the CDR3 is TGTGCCAGCAGTCTCATCCTACTCGGGAGCTACACCTTC.

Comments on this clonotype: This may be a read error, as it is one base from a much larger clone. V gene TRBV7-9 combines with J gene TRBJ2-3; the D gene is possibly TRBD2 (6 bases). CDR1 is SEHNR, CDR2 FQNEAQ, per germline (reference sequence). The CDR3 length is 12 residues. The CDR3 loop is CASGGTTDMQYF. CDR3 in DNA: TGTGCCAGCGGCGGGACCACAGATATGCAGTATTTT. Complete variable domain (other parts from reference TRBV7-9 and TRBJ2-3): DTGVSQNPRHKITKRGQNVTFRCDPISEHNRLYWYRQTLGQGPEFLTYFQNEAQLEKSRLLSDRFSAERPKGSFSTLEIQRTEQGDSAMYLCASGGTTDMQYFGPGTRLTVL.

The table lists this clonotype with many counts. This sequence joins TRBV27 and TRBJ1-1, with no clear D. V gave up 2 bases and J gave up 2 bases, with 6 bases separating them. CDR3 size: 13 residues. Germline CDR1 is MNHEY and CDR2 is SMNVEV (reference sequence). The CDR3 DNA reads TGTGCCAGCAGTTTAAAGGACAACACTGAAGCTTTCTTT. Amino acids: CASSLKDNTEAFF.

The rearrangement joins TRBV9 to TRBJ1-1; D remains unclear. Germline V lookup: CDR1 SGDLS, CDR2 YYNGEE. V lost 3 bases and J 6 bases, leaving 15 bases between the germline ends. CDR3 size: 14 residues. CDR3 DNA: TGTGCCAGCAGCGCCCGGCCGTCTGGGGCTGAAGCTTTCTTT. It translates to CASSARPSGAEAFF. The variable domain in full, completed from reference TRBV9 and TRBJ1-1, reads DSGVTQTPKHLITATGQRVTLRCSPRSGDLSVYWYQQSLDQGLQFLIQYYNGEERAKGNILERFSAQQFPDLHSELNLSSLELGDSALYFCASSARPSGAEAFFGQGTRLTVV.

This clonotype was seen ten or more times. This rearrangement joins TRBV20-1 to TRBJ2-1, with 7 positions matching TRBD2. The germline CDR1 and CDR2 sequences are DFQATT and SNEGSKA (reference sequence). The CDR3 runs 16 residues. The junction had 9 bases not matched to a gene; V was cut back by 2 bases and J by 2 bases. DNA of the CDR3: TGCAGTGCTAGAATAGGCGGGAGCTTTACCTACAATGAGCAGTTCTTC. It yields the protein CSARIGGSFTYNEQFF.

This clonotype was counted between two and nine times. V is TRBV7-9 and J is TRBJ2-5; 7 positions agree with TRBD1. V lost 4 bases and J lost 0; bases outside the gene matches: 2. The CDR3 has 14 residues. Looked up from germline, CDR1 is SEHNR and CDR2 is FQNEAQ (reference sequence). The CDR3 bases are TGTGCCAGCAGCTACAGGGGACACCAAGAGACCCAGTACTTC. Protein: CASSYRGHQETQYF.

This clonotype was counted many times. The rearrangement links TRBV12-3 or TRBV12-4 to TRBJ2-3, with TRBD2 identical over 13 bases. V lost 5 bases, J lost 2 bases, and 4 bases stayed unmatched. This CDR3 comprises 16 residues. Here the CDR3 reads CASSPGLAGTTDTQYF. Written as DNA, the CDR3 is TGTGCCAGCAGTCCGGGACTAGCGGGAACCACAGATACGCAGTATTTT.

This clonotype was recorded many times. For the CDR3, the DNA is TGTGCCAGCAGCTCAGCGGGAGGTACGTTCTTC. This encodes CASSSAGGTFF. The chain recombines TRBV5-5 with TRBJ2-1; 9 nucleotides agree with TRBD2. The germline gives CDR1 SGHKS, CDR2 YYEKEE (reference sequence). The CDR3 sequence is 11 residues long. V trimming: 3 bases; J trimming: 15 bases; junction bases outside the gene matches: 4.

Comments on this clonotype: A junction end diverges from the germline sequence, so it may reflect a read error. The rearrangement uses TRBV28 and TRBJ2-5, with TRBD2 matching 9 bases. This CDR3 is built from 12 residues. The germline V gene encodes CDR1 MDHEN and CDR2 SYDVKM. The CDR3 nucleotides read TGTGCCAGCAGTTTAGCGGGGACTAGCATACACTTC. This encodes CASSLAGTSIHF.

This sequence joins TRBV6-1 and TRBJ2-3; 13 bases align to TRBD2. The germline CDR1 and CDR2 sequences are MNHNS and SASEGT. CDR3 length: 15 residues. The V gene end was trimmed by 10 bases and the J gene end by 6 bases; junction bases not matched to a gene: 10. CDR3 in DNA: TGTGCCAACAATTACGGGACTAGCGGGATGGATACGCAGTATTTT. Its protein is CANNYGTSGMDTQYF.

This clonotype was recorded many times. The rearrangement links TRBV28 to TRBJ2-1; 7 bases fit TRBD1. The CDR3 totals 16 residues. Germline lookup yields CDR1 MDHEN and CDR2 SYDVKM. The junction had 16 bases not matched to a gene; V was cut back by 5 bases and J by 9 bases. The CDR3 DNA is TGTGCCAGCAGTATATCAAACCCATTAAGGGGGCTTGAGCAGTTCTTC. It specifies CASSISNPLRGLEQFF.

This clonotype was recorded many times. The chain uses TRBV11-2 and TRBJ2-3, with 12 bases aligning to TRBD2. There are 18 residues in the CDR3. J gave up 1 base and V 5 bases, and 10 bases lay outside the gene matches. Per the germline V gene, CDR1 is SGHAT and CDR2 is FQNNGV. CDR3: CASSRPSGRVPGTDTQYF. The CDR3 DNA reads TGTGCCAGCAGCCGGCCTAGCGGGAGGGTTCCGGGCACAGATACGCAGTATTTT.

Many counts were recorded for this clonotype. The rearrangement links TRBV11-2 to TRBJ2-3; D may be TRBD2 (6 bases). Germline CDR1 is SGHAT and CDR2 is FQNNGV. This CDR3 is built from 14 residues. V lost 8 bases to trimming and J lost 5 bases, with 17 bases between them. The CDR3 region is CASRDGSLLDTQYF. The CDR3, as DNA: TGTGCCAGCCGTGACGGGAGTTTATTAGATACGCAGTATTTT.

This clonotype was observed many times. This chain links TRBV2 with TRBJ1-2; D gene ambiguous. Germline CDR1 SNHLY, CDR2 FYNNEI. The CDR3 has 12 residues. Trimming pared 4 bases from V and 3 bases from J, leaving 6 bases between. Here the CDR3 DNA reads TGTGCCAGCAGTGCGGAGGACTATGGCTACACCTTC. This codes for CASSAEDYGYTF.

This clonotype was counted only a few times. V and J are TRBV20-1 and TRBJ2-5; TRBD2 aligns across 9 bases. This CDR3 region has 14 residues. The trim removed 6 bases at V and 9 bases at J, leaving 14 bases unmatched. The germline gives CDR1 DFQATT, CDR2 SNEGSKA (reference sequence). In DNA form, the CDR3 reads TGCAGTGCCCATCTGGGCGGGAGGGTAGGGGCCCAGTACTTC. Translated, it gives CSAHLGGRVGAQYF.

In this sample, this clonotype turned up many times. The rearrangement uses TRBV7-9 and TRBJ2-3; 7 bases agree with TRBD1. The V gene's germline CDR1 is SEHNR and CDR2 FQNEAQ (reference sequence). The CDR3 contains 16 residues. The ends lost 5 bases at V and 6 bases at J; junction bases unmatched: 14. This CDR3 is CASSARTGPLGDTQYF. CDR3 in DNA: TGTGCCAGCAGCGCCCGGACAGGTCCCCTTGGCGATACGCAGTATTTT.

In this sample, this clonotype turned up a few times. The CDR3 region is CASSVDRAGETQYF. CDR3 nucleotide sequence: TGTGCCAGCAGCGTAGACAGGGCGGGAGAGACCCAGTACTTC. The chain uses TRBV9 and TRBJ2-5; D is possibly TRBD1 (6 bases). The V and J ends lost 0 bases and 4 bases respectively, with 10 bases between them. The CDR3 runs to 14 residues. Germline V lookup: CDR1 SGDLS, CDR2 YYNGEE.

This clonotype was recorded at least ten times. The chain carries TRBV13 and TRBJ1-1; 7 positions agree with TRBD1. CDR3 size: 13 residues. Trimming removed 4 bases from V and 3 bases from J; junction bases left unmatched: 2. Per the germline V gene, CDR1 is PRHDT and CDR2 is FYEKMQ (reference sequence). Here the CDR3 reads CASSSDRDTEAFF. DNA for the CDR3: TGTGCCAGCAGCTCCGACAGGGACACTGAAGCTTTCTTT. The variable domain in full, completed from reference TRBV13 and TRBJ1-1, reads AAGVIQSPRHLIKEKRETATLKCYPIPRHDTVYWYQQGPGQDPQFLISFYEKMQSDKGSIPDRFSAQQFSDYHSELNMSSLELGDSALYFCASSSDRDTEAFFGQGTRLTVV.

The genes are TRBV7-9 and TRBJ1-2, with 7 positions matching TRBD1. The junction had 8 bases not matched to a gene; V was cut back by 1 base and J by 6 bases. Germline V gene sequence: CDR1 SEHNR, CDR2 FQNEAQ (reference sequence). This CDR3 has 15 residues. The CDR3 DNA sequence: TGTGCCAGCAGCTTAGGTGGACAGGTGTCTAATGGCTACACCTTC. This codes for CASSLGGQVSNGYTF.

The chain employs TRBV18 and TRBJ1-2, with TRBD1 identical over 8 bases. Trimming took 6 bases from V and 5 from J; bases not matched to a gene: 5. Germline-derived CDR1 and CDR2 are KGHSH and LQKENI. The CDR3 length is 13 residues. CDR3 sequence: CASSQGALYGYTF. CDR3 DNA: TGTGCCAGCTCCCAGGGGGCGCTTTATGGCTACACCTTC.

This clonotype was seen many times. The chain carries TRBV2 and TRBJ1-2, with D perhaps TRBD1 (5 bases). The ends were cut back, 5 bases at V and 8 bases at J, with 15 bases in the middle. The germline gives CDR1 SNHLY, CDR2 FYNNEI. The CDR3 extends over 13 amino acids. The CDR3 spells CASSLDSFIGYTF. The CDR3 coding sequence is TGTGCCAGCAGTCTCGACAGCTTTATCGGCTACACCTTC.

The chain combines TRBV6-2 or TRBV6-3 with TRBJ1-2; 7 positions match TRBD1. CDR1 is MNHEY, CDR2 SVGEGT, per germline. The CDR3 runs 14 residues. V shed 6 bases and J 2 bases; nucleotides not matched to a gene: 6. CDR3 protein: CASSRDRKNYGYTF. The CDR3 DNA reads TGTGCCAGCAGCCGGGACAGAAAGAACTATGGCTACACCTTC.

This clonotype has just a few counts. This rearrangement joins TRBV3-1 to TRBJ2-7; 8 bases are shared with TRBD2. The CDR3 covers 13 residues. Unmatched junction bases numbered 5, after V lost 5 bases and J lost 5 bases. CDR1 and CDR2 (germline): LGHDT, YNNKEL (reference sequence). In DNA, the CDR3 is TGTGCCAGCAGCTTGCTAGCGGGTAACGAGCAGTACTTC. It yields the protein CASSLLAGNEQYF.